This entry lists 13 T cell receptor beta chains sequenced from one sample in a study of T cell responses to AZD1222 COVID-19 vaccine (dated by TCRdb to the early 2020s). The receptor library was made with the immunoSEQ multiplex PCR assay. TCRdb limited this immuneACCESS table to in-frame rearrangements with V and J called. A share of clones is missing; checked studies link under half to unresolved V genes, and the rest is unexplained. Counted in this sample were 100,000 to 150,000 clones; roughly 91% of them appeared once. Jointly, the top ten make up around 4.5% of the sample. The meaning of the sample's time point label: baseline before first vaccination. The treatment or condition label of this sample denotes: meningococcal conjugate vaccine given as trial control. This specimen was peripheral blood, taken on day 0 of MenACWY control vaccination. These receptor sequences come from an adult in good health.

The rearrangement links TRBV19 to TRBJ2-3; D possibly matches TRBD1 or TRBD2 (5 bases each). V was trimmed by 3 bases and J by 0 bases, leaving 13 bases between them. Germline assignment: CDR1 LNHDA and CDR2 SQIVND (reference sequence). The length of the CDR3 is 16 residues. The CDR3 DNA reads TGTGCCAGTAGTATCCGCCTCTGGGGGAGCACAGATACGCAGTATTTT. Translating gives CASSIRLWGSTDTQYF.

The gene calls are TRBV18 and TRBJ2-1; no clear D gene. With 6 bases removed from V and 0 bases from J, the gap between germline ends came to 21 bases. Germline CDR1 is KGHSH and CDR2 is LQKENI. The CDR3 is made up of 18 amino acids. The CDR3 loop reads CASSPIESQLYSYNEQFF. The DNA of the CDR3 is TGTGCCAGCTCCCCCATAGAAAGCCAGCTGTACTCCTACAATGAGCAGTTCTTC.

The V and J genes are TRBV6-2 or TRBV6-3 and TRBJ1-3, with D possibly TRBD1 on 5 matching bases. This CDR3 is built from 18 residues. Germline V gene sequence: CDR1 MNHEY, CDR2 SVGEGT. The V end was cut by 6 bases, the J end by 0 bases, with 21 bases between. The CDR3 nucleotides are TGTGCCAGCAGCCCTACGAGGGCGACAGTCTCCTCTGGAAACACCATATATTTT. It codes for CASSPTRATVSSGNTIYF.

The rearrangement links TRBV5-1 to TRBJ2-1; 7 bases agree with TRBD2. Germline V lookup: CDR1 SGHRS, CDR2 YFSETQ. J lost 8 bases, V lost 0 bases, and 8 bases had no gene match. The CDR3 length is 15 residues. As DNA, the CDR3 is TGCGCCAGCAGCTTGGAGGGAGGGGTTGGGGATGAGCAGTTCTTC. As protein: CASSLEGGVGDEQFF. The full variable domain, in which reference TRBV5-1 and TRBJ2-1 provide the parts outside the CDR3, is KAGVTQTPRYLIKTRGQQVTLSCSPISGHRSVSWYQQTPGQGLQFLFEYFSETQRNKGNFPGRFSGRQFSNSRSEMNVSTLELGDSALYLCASSLEGGVGDEQFFGPGTRLTVL.

This rearrangement joins TRBV7-2 to TRBJ2-1; unclear D gene. The V and J ends lost 5 bases and 6 bases respectively, with 11 bases between them. CDR1 and CDR2 (germline): SGHTA, FQGNSA. The CDR3 has 13 residues. The CDR3 bases are TGTGCCAGCAGCCCAAATAGGCTCAATGAGCAGTTCTTC. Amino acids: CASSPNRLNEQFF.

The chain couples TRBV5-4 to TRBJ2-1; no firm D call. Trimming took 2 bases from V and 6 from J, leaving 9 bases between them. This CDR3 has 13 amino acids. In germline, CDR1 is SGHNT, CDR2 YYREEE (reference sequence). The CDR3 loop reads CASSFSAGNEQFF. The CDR3 bases are TGTGCCAGCAGCTTTTCTGCAGGCAATGAGCAGTTCTTC.

Here the CDR3 DNA reads TGTGCCAGTAGTATCGGGCAGAGGTACGTTCGGAGCAATCAGCCCCAGCATTTT. Amino acid sequence: CASSIGQRYVRSNQPQHF. The chain carries TRBV19 and TRBJ1-5; no clear D gene. Trimming removed 3 bases from V and 1 base from J, with 19 bases in between. The CDR3 sequence is 18 residues long. Germline CDR1 and CDR2: LNHDA and SQIVND (reference sequence).

Only one count was recorded for this clone. The chain uses TRBV28 and TRBJ2-7; 9 bases are shared with TRBD1. The length of the CDR3 is 15 residues. Germline V gene sequence: CDR1 MDHEN, CDR2 SYDVKM. With 7 bases clipped from V and 3 bases from J, the junction kept 10 bases outside the gene matches. The CDR3 DNA follows: TGTGCCAGCATGGCTCCGGGACAGGGTCACTACGAGCAGTACTTC. This encodes CASMAPGQGHYEQYF. Full variable domain (rest looked up from reference TRBV28 and TRBJ2-7): DVKVTQSSRYLVKRTGEKVFLECVQDMDHENMFWYRQDPGLGLRLIYFSYDVKMKEKGDIPEGYSVSREKKERFSLILESASTNQTSMYLCASMAPGQGHYEQYFGPGTRLTVT.

The gene calls are TRBV28 and TRBJ2-3; tentatively, D is TRBD2 (6 bases). The CDR3 covers 15 residues. V lost 6 bases, J lost 0 bases, and 13 bases lay in between. From germline, CDR1 is MDHEN and CDR2 SYDVKM. CDR3 bases: TGTGCCAGCAGATCGACGAGCGGGAGCACAGATACGCAGTATTTT. This sequence encodes CASRSTSGSTDTQYF.

This clone was counted a single time. The V and J genes are TRBV4-1 and TRBJ2-7; 9 bases fit TRBD2. Looked up from germline, CDR1 is MGHRA and CDR2 is YSYEKL. With V trimmed by 4 bases and J by 0 bases, 4 bases remained unmatched. The CDR3 consists of 15 residues. CDR3 sequence: CASSPTSGFSYEQYF. The CDR3 DNA reads as TGCGCCAGCAGCCCTACTAGCGGGTTCTCCTACGAGCAGTACTTC.

This chain connects TRBV15 to TRBJ1-1, with TRBD1 as a possible D gene (6 bases). Looked up from germline, CDR1 is LNHNV and CDR2 is YYDKDF (reference sequence). Trimming removed 4 bases at V and 2 bases at J, with 11 bases between. The CDR3 runs to 14 residues. The CDR3, as DNA: TGTGCCACCAGCATCCGGGGGGCCAACACTGAAGCTTTCTTT. Protein sequence: CATSIRGANTEAFF. Filled out from reference TRBV15 and TRBJ1-1, the complete variable domain reads DAMVIQNPRYQVTQFGKPVTLSCSQTLNHNVMYWYQQKSSQAPKLLFHYYDKDFNNEADTPDNFQSRRPNTSFCFLDIRSPGLGDTAMYLCATSIRGANTEAFFGQGTRLTVV.

The chain couples TRBV10-1 to TRBJ2-1; 7 positions agree with TRBD1. The CDR3 spans 17 residues. The V and J ends lost 6 bases and 5 bases, in that order; junction bases with no gene match: 16. CDR1 is WNHNN, CDR2 SYGVQD, per germline (reference sequence). The CDR3 DNA reads as TGCGCCAGCAGGACCCCCAGGACAGGTTACCCCAACAATGAGCAGTTCTTC. Its protein is CASRTPRTGYPNNEQFF.

The chain uses TRBV7-6 and TRBJ2-1; D possibly corresponds to TRBD1 (5 bases). CDR1 and CDR2 from the germline V gene are SGHVS and FNYEAQ. This CDR3 is 16 amino acids long. Trimming left V 1 base short and J 6 bases short, with 16 bases between. Here the CDR3 reads CASSLEFQGVGNEQFF. In DNA, the CDR3 is TGTGCCAGCAGCTTAGAATTTCAGGGTGTGGGCAATGAGCAGTTCTTC.